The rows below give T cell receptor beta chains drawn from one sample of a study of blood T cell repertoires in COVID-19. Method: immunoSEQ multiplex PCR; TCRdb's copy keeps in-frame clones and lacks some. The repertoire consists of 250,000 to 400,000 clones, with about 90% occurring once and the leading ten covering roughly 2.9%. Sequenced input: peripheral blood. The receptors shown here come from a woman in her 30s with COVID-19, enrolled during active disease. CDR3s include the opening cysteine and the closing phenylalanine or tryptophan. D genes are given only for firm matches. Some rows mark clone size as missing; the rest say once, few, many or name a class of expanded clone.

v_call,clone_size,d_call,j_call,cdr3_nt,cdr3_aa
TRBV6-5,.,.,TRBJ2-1,TGTGCCAGCAGTTACTCGACCGGGATCTACAATGAGCAGTTCTTC,CASSYSTGIYNEQFF
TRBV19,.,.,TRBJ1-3,TGTGCCAGTAGACCCCGGACGCACCTTGGGGCCTCTGGAAACACCATATATTTT,CASRPRTHLGASGNTIYF
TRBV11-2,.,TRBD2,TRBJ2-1,TGTGCCAGCAGCTTCGTAATTTGGACTAGCGGGAACAATGAGCAGTTCTTC,CASSFVIWTSGNNEQFF
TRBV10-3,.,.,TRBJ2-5,TGTGCCATCAGTGAGTCGGACAAGCAAGAGACCCAGTACTTC,CAISESDKQETQYF
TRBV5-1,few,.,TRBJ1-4,TGCGCCAGCAGCCCAGGTCCGGGGGGTTCTAATGAAAAACTGTTTTTT,CASSPGPGGSNEKLFF
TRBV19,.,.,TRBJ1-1,TGTGCCAGTAGTATACTAGGAACCACTGAAGCTTTCTTT,CASSILGTTEAFF
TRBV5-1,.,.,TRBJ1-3,TGCGCCAGCAGCTTGGCCGGGTCCCGGAGAGGAAACACCATATATTTT,CASSLAGSRRGNTIYF
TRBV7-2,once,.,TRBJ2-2,TGTGCCAGCAGCCCGGACTACCCCGGGGAGCTGTTTTTT,CASSPDYPGELFF
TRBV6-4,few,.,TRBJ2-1,TGTGCCAGCAGCCCCACCTCGGACTTTGGGCTCGGGGAGCAGTTCTTC,CASSPTSDFGLGEQFF
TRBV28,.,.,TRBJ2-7,TGTGCCAGCAGCTCACCCGGGATCCCCAGCGAGCAGTACTTC,CASSSPGIPSEQYF
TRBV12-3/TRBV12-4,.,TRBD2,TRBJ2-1,TGTGCCAGCAGTCCGACTAGCCGCTATGAGCAGTTCTTC,CASSPTSRYEQFF
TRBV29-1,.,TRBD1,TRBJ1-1,TGCAGCGTTCGGACAGGGGGGAACACTGAAGCTTTCTTT,CSVRTGGNTEAFF
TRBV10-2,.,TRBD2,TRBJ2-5,TGCGCCAGCAGGCCCCGGGAGGACGGAGAGACCCAGTACTTC,CASRPREDGETQYF
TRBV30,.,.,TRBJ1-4,TGTGCCTCGGCTCGGGGTGCAACTAATGAAAAACTGTTTTTT,CASARGATNEKLFF
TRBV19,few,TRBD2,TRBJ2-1,TGTGCCAGTAGTATCTTGGGAGGGACCGGTGAGCAGTTCTTC,CASSILGGTGEQFF
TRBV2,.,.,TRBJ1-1,TGTGCCAGCAGTGTCGAGGGTACTGAAGCTTTCTTT,CASSVEGTEAFF
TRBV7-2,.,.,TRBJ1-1,TGTGCCAGCAGCTTAGATGGATACGGAGGGAGTGCGGCTGAAGCTTTCTTT,CASSLDGYGGSAAEAFF
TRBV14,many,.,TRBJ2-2,TGTGCCAGCAGCCAACTTGGCGGAAGCACCGGGGAGCTGTTTTTT,CASSQLGGSTGELFF
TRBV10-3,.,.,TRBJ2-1,TGTGCCACCACGTCCCCCGAGGGAAACTACAATGAGCAGTTCTTC,CATTSPEGNYNEQFF
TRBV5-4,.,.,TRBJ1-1,TGTGCCAGCAGCTTGGAGGGACTAATGAACACTGAAGCTTTCTTT,CASSLEGLMNTEAFF
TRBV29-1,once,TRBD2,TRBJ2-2,TGCAGCGTTGGTGGGAGGGCCCACGGGGAGCTGTTTTTT,CSVGGRAHGELFF
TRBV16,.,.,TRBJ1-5,TGTGCCAGCAGGGGAGGAGGGGATAGCAATCAGCCCCAGCATTTT,CASRGGGDSNQPQHF
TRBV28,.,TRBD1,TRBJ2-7,TGTGCCAGCAGTGGCCCGGACAGGGTTGATCGCGAGCAGTACTTC,CASSGPDRVDREQYF
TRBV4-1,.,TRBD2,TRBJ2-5,TGCGCCAGCAGCCTACCGGGAGGCCAGACCCAGTACTTC,CASSLPGGQTQYF
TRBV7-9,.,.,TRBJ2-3,TGTGCCAGCAGCAGGGACTCTCCAGATACGCAGTATTTT,CASSRDSPDTQYF
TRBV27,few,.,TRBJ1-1,TGTGCCAGCAGTTGGGGGCTCCCCATGAACACTGAAGCTTTCTTT,CASSWGLPMNTEAFF
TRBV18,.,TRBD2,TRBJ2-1,TGTGCCAGCTCACCCCGGGCTAGCGGGAGCCCCGGGAATGAGCAGTTCTTC,CASSPRASGSPGNEQFF
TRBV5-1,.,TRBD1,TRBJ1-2,TGCGCCAGCTGGACAGGGGGCAACTATGGCTACACCTTC,CASWTGGNYGYTF
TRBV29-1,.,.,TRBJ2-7,TGCAGCGTTGAAGCGGGAGTAACATACGAGCAGTACTTC,CSVEAGVTYEQYF
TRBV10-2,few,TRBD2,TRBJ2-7,TGCGCCAGCAGAGGGACTAGCGGGAGCTCCTACGAGCAGTACTTC,CASRGTSGSSYEQYF
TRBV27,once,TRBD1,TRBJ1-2,TGTGCCAGCAGTTTCCGGGACAGGGGGACTGGCTACACCTTC,CASSFRDRGTGYTF
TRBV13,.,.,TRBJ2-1,TGTGCCAGCAGCTTAGGTTTCGGAGCGGCGGACAATGAGCAGTTCTTC,CASSLGFGAADNEQFF
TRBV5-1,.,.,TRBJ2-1,TGCGCCAGCAGCTTGCCTAGCGAGAATGAGCAGTTCTTC,CASSLPSENEQFF
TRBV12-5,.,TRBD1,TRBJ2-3,TGTGCTAGTGGTTTGGGGACAGGGGGGACAGATACGCAGTATTTT,CASGLGTGGTDTQYF
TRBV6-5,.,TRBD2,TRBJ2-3,TGTGCCAGCACAGAACTAGCGGGGGCCACAGATACGCAGTATTTT,CASTELAGATDTQYF
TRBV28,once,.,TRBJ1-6,TGTGCCAGCAGTTTAAGAGGGTTGGAGTCACCCCTCCACTTT,CASSLRGLESPLHF
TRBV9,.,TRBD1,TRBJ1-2,TGTGCCAGCAGCGAGGACAGGGTCGGTGGCTACACCTTC,CASSEDRVGGYTF
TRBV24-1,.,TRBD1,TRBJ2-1,TGTGCCACCAGTGACCCCAGACAGGGCCTCTACAATGAGCAGTTCTTC,CATSDPRQGLYNEQFF
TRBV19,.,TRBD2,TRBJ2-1,TGTGCCAGTAGTAAAAGCGGGAACTCCTACAATGAGCAGTTCTTC,CASSKSGNSYNEQFF
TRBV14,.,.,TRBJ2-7,TGTGCCAGCAGCCCCCGCCAAGGGGGGGCCTACGAGCAGTACTTC,CASSPRQGGAYEQYF
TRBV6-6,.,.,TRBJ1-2,TGTGCCAGCAGTTACAGGGACACCTCATATGGCTACACCTTC,CASSYRDTSYGYTF
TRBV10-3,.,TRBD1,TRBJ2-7,TGTGCCACGTGGCCGGGACAGGGTATCTACGAGCAGTACTTC,CATWPGQGIYEQYF
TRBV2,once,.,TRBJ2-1,TGTGCCAGCTTAGCGGAAAGCTCCTACAATGAGCAGTTCTTC,CASLAESSYNEQFF
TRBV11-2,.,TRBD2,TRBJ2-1,TGTGCCAGCAGCTTAAGAGGCGGGAGGGCCTTTGGGGATGAGCAGTTCTTC,CASSLRGGRAFGDEQFF
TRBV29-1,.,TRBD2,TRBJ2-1,TGCAGCGTTGAGGGTCTAGCGGGTAGCAATGAGCAGTTCTTC,CSVEGLAGSNEQFF
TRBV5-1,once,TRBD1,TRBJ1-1,TGCGCCAGCAGCACAGCGGACAGGGGTATGGACACTGAAGCTTTCTTT,CASSTADRGMDTEAFF
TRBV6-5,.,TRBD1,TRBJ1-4,TGTGCCAGCTCTCGGGACAGAACAACTAATGAAAAACTGTTTTTT,CASSRDRTTNEKLFF
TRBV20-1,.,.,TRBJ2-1,TGCAGTGCTGAAGACAGAAATGAGCAGTTCTTC,CSAEDRNEQFF
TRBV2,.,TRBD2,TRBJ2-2,TGTGCCAGCAGTCTACTAGCGGGAGGGAACACCGGGGAGCTGTTTTTT,CASSLLAGGNTGELFF
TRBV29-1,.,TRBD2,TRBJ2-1,TGCAGCGCCGGGACTAGCGGTTCCAATGAGCAGTTCTTC,CSAGTSGSNEQFF
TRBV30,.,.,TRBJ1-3,TGTGCCTGGAGCCGGGGGGGTAATGGAAACACCATATATTTT,CAWSRGGNGNTIYF
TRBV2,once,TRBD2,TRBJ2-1,TGTGCCAGCAGGGACGGACTAGCGGGAGCGCTTGAGCAGTTCTTC,CASRDGLAGALEQFF
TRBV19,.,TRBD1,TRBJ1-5,TGTGCCAGTAGTAACAGACAGGGGGCGAGGGATCAGCCCCAGCATTTT,CASSNRQGARDQPQHF
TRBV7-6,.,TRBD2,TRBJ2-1,TGTGCCAGCAGCTTAGCGTTCAGCGGGAGGTCTAGTGTATACAATGAGCAGTTCTTC,CASSLAFSGRSSVYNEQFF
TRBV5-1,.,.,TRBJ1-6,TGCGCCAGCAAGGGCAGGGTGGATTCACCCCTCCACTTT,CASKGRVDSPLHF
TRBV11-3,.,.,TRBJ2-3,TGTGCCAGCAGCCCCGATAGAGATACGCAGTATTTT,CASSPDRDTQYF
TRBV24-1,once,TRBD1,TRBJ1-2,TGTGCCACCAGTGGGCGGGACAGCAACTATGGCTACACCTTC,CATSGRDSNYGYTF
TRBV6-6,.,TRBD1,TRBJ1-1,TGTGCCAGTATGACAGGGACGAACACTGAAGCTTTCTTT,CASMTGTNTEAFF
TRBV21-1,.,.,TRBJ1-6,TGTGCCAGCAGCAAAGTGGAGGGGACGAATTCACCCCTCCACTTT,CASSKVEGTNSPLHF
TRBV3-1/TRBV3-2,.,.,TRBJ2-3,TGTGCCAGCGGCCCCCTGTCCACAGATACGCAGTATTTT,CASGPLSTDTQYF